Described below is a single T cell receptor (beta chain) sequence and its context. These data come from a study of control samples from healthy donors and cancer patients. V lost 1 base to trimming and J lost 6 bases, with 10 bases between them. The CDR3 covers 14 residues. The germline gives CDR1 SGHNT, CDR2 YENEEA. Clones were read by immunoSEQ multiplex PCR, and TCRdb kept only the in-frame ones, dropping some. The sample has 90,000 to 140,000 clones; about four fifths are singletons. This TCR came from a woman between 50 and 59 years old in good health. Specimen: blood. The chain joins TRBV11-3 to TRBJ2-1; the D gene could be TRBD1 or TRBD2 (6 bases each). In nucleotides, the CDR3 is TGTGCCAGCAGCTTAGGGGGGGCCGTCAATGAGCAGTTCTTC. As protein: CASSLGGAVNEQFF.